This TCR beta chain appears in the sequencing data of a study of cytomegalovirus exposure and HLA in healthy donors. Across the whole study: Membership in the Caucasian-associated ancestry cluster was found for around 81% of approximately 400 genotyped donors.

A multiplex PCR was run with 60 Vbeta primers and 13 Jbeta primers. The method was immunoSEQ multiplex PCR; TCRdb's version includes in-frame clones alone and lacks a portion of them. The data show 85,000 to 100,000 clones, about nine tenths seen once. As concerns this clone: Its cognate antigen is unknown.

Study results and caveats: Cytomegalovirus status, reportedly, was diagnosed with high specificity and sensitivity by the classifier.

This TCR derives from a man aged 18 to 35 in good health and CMV-seronegative. The specimen was PBMCs.

This CDR3 reads CASRNAGAQYF. The CDR3 DNA reads TGTGCCAGCAGAAATGCGGGAGCTCAGTACTTC. The V and J genes are TRBV6-5 and TRBJ2-7, with 7 bases that match TRBD2. This CDR3 region has 11 residues. V lost 6 bases, J lost 10 bases, and 6 bases stayed unmatched. Germline V lookup: CDR1 MNHEY, CDR2 SVGAGI.